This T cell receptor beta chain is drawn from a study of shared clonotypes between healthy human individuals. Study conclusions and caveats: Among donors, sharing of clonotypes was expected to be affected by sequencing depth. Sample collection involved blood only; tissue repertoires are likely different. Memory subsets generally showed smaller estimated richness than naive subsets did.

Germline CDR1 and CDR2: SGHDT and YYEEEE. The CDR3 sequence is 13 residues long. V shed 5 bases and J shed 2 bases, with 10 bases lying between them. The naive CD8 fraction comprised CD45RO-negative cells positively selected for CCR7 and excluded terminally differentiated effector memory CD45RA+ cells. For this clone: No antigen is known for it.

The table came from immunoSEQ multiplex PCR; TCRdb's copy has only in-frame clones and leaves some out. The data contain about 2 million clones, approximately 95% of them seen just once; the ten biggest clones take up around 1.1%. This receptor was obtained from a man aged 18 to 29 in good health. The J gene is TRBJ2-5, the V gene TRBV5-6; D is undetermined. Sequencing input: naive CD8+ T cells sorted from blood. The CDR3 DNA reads TGTGCCAGCAGACCTCCGGGTCAAGAGACCCAGTACTTC. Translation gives CASRPPGQETQYF.